Each of the 21 T cell receptor beta chains below was sequenced from the same sample in a study of cytomegalovirus exposure and HLA in healthy donors. The study ran its PCR with 60 Vbeta and 13 Jbeta primers. Some clones are missing from TCRdb's copy, which holds only in-frame ones; the method was immunoSEQ multiplex PCR. The sample holds roughly 70,000 clones, 75% to 90% seen once. Sequenced sample: PBMCs. The receptors originated from a woman aged 25 to 45 in good health and CMV-seropositive.

The chain combines TRBV5-6 with TRBJ1-1, with TRBD1 identical over 12 bases. Trimming removed 1 base from V and 5 bases from J; junction bases left unmatched: 9. Germline V gene lookup returns CDR1 SGHDT and CDR2 YYEEEE. This CDR3 comprises 17 residues. The CDR3 DNA reads TGTGCCAGCAGCTTGCCGGGACAGGGGGCGTCAGGGACTGAAGCTTTCTTT. It codes for CASSLPGQGASGTEAFF.

The J gene is TRBJ2-1, the V gene TRBV7-9; no definite D call. The length of the CDR3 is 16 residues. The germline V gene encodes CDR1 SEHNR and CDR2 FQNEAQ (reference sequence). The germline V and J ends were trimmed by 4 bases and 0 bases, with 13 bases remaining between them. CDR3 residues: CASSSLLRSSYNEQFF. The CDR3 bases are TGTGCCAGCAGCTCCCTCCTCCGGAGCTCCTACAATGAGCAGTTCTTC.

The rearrangement links TRBV19 to TRBJ1-3; TRBD1 agrees at 9 bases. After removal of 6 bases from V and 4 bases from J, the junction contained 10 bases not matched to a gene. The CDR3 spans 16 residues. Germline lookup yields CDR1 LNHDA and CDR2 SQIVND (reference sequence). The DNA of the CDR3 is TGTGCCAGTAGACTGACCGGGACAGGGCTGGGAAACACCATATATTTT. Translated, it gives CASRLTGTGLGNTIYF.

This clone is a singleton in its sample. The genes are TRBV18 and TRBJ2-1; a possible D gene is TRBD1 (6 bases). The CDR3 runs to 15 residues. Germline V gives CDR1 KGHSH, CDR2 LQKENI. V dropped 0 bases and J dropped 7 bases, with 13 bases sitting between them. The CDR3 sequence is CASSPPGAISNEQFF. The CDR3 DNA reads TGTGCCAGCTCACCACCGGGGGCAATCAGTAATGAGCAGTTCTTC.

This sequence joins TRBV6-4 and TRBJ2-1; 14 bases align to TRBD2. The CDR3 is made up of 16 amino acids. J was trimmed by 7 bases and V by 2 bases; bases with no gene match: 4. Germline CDR1 MRHNA, CDR2 SNTAGT. In nucleotides, the CDR3 is TGTGCCAGCAGTGACCGACTAGCGGGAGGGCCGAATGAGCAGTTCTTC. Protein sequence: CASSDRLAGGPNEQFF.

This chain connects TRBV2 to TRBJ1-3; no reliable D call. The V gene lost 6 bases and the J gene lost 1 base, with 10 bases spanning the gap. The V gene's germline CDR1 is SNHLY and CDR2 FYNNEI. This CDR3 is 14 amino acids long. The CDR3: CASRTDQSGNTIYF. The CDR3 coding sequence is TGTGCCAGCAGGACTGATCAATCTGGAAACACCATATATTTT.

V is TRBV9 and J is TRBJ2-1; TRBD2 is a possible D gene (6 bases). This CDR3 region has 15 residues. Germline V gene lookup returns CDR1 SGDLS and CDR2 YYNGEE. Trimming stripped 0 bases from V and 6 bases from J, with 13 bases between. The CDR3 sequence: CASSVGAGGLNEQFF. The DNA of the CDR3 is TGTGCCAGCAGCGTAGGAGCGGGTGGGCTCAATGAGCAGTTCTTC.

The V and J genes are TRBV5-1 and TRBJ2-1; TRBD2 matches at 7 bases. Germline CDR1 is SGHRS and CDR2 is YFSETQ. The V and J ends lost 2 bases and 9 bases, in that order; junction bases with no gene match: 5. The CDR3 covers 13 residues. In nucleotides, the CDR3 is TGCGCCAGCAGCTTTCGGGAGGCGGGTGAGCAGTTCTTC. It specifies CASSFREAGEQFF. The whole variable domain, remainder taken from reference TRBV5-1 and TRBJ2-1, is KAGVTQTPRYLIKTRGQQVTLSCSPISGHRSVSWYQQTPGQGLQFLFEYFSETQRNKGNFPGRFSGRQFSNSRSEMNVSTLELGDSALYLCASSFREAGEQFFGPGTRLTVL.

This rearrangement joins TRBV14 to TRBJ1-1, with TRBD1 as a possible D gene (6 bases). In germline, CDR1 is SGHDN, CDR2 FVKESK. The CDR3 runs 15 residues. V lost 3 bases, J lost 2 bases, and 13 bases lay in between. CDR3 protein: CASSQTQGPNTEAFF. CDR3 bases: TGTGCCAGCAGCCAGACACAGGGTCCCAACACTGAAGCTTTCTTT.

The chain employs TRBV7-9 and TRBJ2-5, with D maybe TRBD1 (5 bases). Germline loops: CDR1 SEHNR, CDR2 FQNEAQ (reference sequence). The CDR3 has 18 residues. V lost 4 bases to trimming and J lost 5 bases, with 26 bases between them. This chain's CDR3 is CASSYPTAPTRLGETQYF. The CDR3 DNA sequence: TGTGCCAGCAGCTATCCGACAGCCCCTACGAGGCTCGGGGAGACCCAGTACTTC.

This clone was detected only once. The chain employs TRBV7-6 and TRBJ2-2; D may be TRBD2 (5 bases). The CDR3 is 12 amino acids. V lost 5 bases, J lost 8 bases, and 9 bases lay in between. Germline-derived CDR1 and CDR2 are SGHVS and FNYEAQ. For the CDR3, the DNA is TGTGCCAGCAGCCTATGGAGGGGGGAGCTGTTTTTT. The encoded protein is CASSLWRGELFF.

This clone appeared a single time. The genes are TRBV6-5 and TRBJ1-1, with 7 bases matching TRBD1. Germline CDR1 and CDR2: MNHEY and SVGAGI. The CDR3 runs to 11 residues. The V gene end was trimmed by 10 bases and the J gene end by 4 bases; junction bases not matched to a gene: 3. The CDR3 DNA reads TGTGCCAATAGACAGGGCACTGAAGCTTTCTTT. Amino acids: CANRQGTEAFF.

The V gene is TRBV19, the J gene TRBJ1-1; possibly TRBD1 for D (6 bases). V lost 2 bases to trimming and J lost 6 bases, with 13 bases between them. The CDR3 totals 14 residues. Germline CDR1 reads LNHDA; CDR2 reads SQIVND (reference sequence). The CDR3 region is CASSIWARQAEAFF. CDR3 nucleotide sequence: TGTGCCAGTAGTATATGGGCTCGACAGGCTGAAGCTTTCTTT.

V gene TRBV19 combines with J gene TRBJ1-1, with 7 bases fitting TRBD1. CDR3 length: 15 amino acids. V lost 7 bases, J lost 0 bases, and 8 bases stayed unmatched. Germline-derived CDR1 and CDR2 are LNHDA and SQIVND (reference sequence). CDR3 DNA: TGTGCCAGTAAGGTTGACAGGGTAGTGAACACTGAAGCTTTCTTT. It yields the protein CASKVDRVVNTEAFF. The full variable domain, rest sourced from reference TRBV19 and TRBJ1-1, is DGGITQSPKYLFRKEGQNVTLSCEQNLNHDAMYWYRQDPGQGLRLIYYSQIVNDFQKGDIAEGYSVSREKKESFPLTVTSAQKNPTAFYLCASKVDRVVNTEAFFGQGTRLTVV.

This chain connects TRBV5-6 to TRBJ1-3; TRBD1 matches 10 bases. Germline CDR1 is SGHDT and CDR2 is YYEEEE. V lost 2 bases, J lost 3 bases, and 8 bases stayed unmatched. CDR3 length: 17 residues. The CDR3 is CASSFWDRGYGGNTIYF. The CDR3 DNA reads as TGTGCCAGCAGCTTTTGGGACAGGGGATATGGTGGAAACACCATATATTTT.

This clone appeared a few times. V and J are TRBV5-1 and TRBJ1-5; D is unclear. Trimming removed 0 bases at V and 5 bases at J, with 6 bases between. The CDR3 has 13 amino acids. Germline V CDR1 and CDR2: SGHRS, YFSETQ. In DNA form, the CDR3 reads TGCGCCAGCAGCTTGGGACAAGATCAGCCCCAGCATTTT. This translates into CASSLGQDQPQHF.

This chain uses TRBV5-1 with TRBJ2-5; 10 bases match TRBD1. Germline V gene lookup returns CDR1 SGHRS and CDR2 YFSETQ. Losses at the gene ends were 5 bases for V and 3 bases for J; bases not matched to a gene: 7. The CDR3 runs to 15 residues. DNA for the CDR3: TGCGCCAGCAGTTTTACCGGGACAGGGGAAGAGACCCAGTACTTC. This sequence encodes CASSFTGTGEETQYF.

This chain uses TRBV20-1 with TRBJ2-7; TRBD1 is a possible D gene (5 bases). Germline CDR1 DFQATT, CDR2 SNEGSKA (reference sequence). V was shortened by 6 bases and J by 6 bases, with 12 bases between the two germline ends. The length of the CDR3 is 11 residues. CDR3 residues: CSAPFQGEQYF. The CDR3 DNA reads TGCAGTGCCCCATTCCAGGGCGAGCAGTACTTC.

This chain connects TRBV11-2 to TRBJ2-5; D gene unclear. This CDR3 comprises 15 residues. V was shortened by 2 bases and J by 0 bases, with 10 bases between the two germline ends. Germline loops: CDR1 SGHAT, CDR2 FQNNGV. CDR3 bases: TGTGCCAGCAGCTTAAGACTGTCGTACCAAGAGACCCAGTACTTC. Translating it yields CASSLRLSYQETQYF. Looking up the rest from reference TRBV11-2 and TRBJ2-5 gives the full variable domain: EAGVAQSPRYKIIEKRQSVAFWCNPISGHATLYWYQQILGQGPKLLIQFQNNGVVDDSQLPKDRFSAERLKGVDSTLKIQPAKLEDSAVYLCASSLRLSYQETQYFGPGTRLLVL.

The chain links TRBV9 to TRBJ2-1, with 9 nucleotides matching TRBD2. Germline trimming cut 0 bases from V and 6 bases from J; bases unmatched to any gene: 7. CDR1 and CDR2 from the germline V gene are SGDLS and YYNGEE. The CDR3 loop spans 16 amino acids. The DNA of the CDR3 is TGTGCCAGCAGCGTAGATCCTAGCGGGAAGGGCAATGAGCAGTTCTTC. Translation gives CASSVDPSGKGNEQFF. Combining the CDR3 with reference TRBV9 and TRBJ2-1 gives the whole variable domain DSGVTQTPKHLITATGQRVTLRCSPRSGDLSVYWYQQSLDQGLQFLIQYYNGEERAKGNILERFSAQQFPDLHSELNLSSLELGDSALYFCASSVDPSGKGNEQFFGPGTRLTVL.

This chain uses TRBV5-4 with TRBJ2-7; the D gene is possibly TRBD2 (5 bases). The CDR3 totals 12 residues. V lost 1 base and J 6 bases, leaving 8 bases between the germline ends. CDR1 SGHNT and CDR2 YYREEE come from the germline V gene (reference sequence). CDR3 nucleotide sequence: TGTGCCAGCAGCTTGATTGGGAGCGAGCAGTACTTC. It translates to CASSLIGSEQYF.